Presented here are 8 T cell receptor beta chains from one specimen sequenced in a study of a mutant IDH1 vaccine in newly diagnosed glioma. These receptors have no known antigen. Time point: week 5, during vaccination. Each vaccine dose was 300 ug of mutant IDH1 20-mer peptide, with topical imiquimod. The protocol was immunoSEQ multiplex PCR, while the TCRdb copy is restricted to in-frame clones and leaves out a portion. The sample shows 30,000 to 35,000 clones, around 83% of them seen only once. Sequences were derived from PBMCs, sampled from a glioma patient whose treatment included an IDH1 peptide vaccine. These receptors were obtained from a man under 40 with glioma.

The chain carries TRBV19 and TRBJ1-4; TRBD1 might be the D (6 bases). The CDR3 loop spans 11 amino acids. Trimming cost V 10 bases and J 8 bases, with 11 bases left between them. The germline V gene encodes CDR1 LNHDA and CDR2 SQIVND (reference sequence). CDR3 protein: CATLTGEKLFF. The DNA of the CDR3 is TGTGCCACTCTGACAGGAGAAAAACTGTTTTTT.

The chain carries TRBV29-1 and TRBJ1-1; no definite D call. CDR3 length equals 13 residues. V lost 5 bases and J lost 4, with 14 bases in between. Germline CDR1 and CDR2: SQVTM and ANQGSEA. DNA of the CDR3: TGCAGCGTTTCAGCCGACGCGGGCACTGAAGCTTTCTTT. Encoded protein: CSVSADAGTEAFF.

V and J are TRBV14 and TRBJ1-2; TRBD1 might be the D (5 bases). From germline, CDR1 is SGHDN and CDR2 FVKESK. V lost 2 bases and J 6 bases, leaving 19 bases between the germline ends. CDR3 length equals 16 residues. CDR3 DNA sequence: TGTGCCAGCAGCCAATGGGAAGAGGGACTGCCCGATGGCTACACCTTC. Translation gives CASSQWEEGLPDGYTF. The full variable domain, in which reference TRBV14 and TRBJ1-2 provide the parts outside the CDR3, is EAGVTQFPSHSVIEKGQTVTLRCDPISGHDNLYWYRRVMGKEIKFLLHFVKESKQDESGMPNNRFLAERTGGTYSTLKVQPAELEDSGVYFCASSQWEEGLPDGYTFGSGTRLTVV.

This clone turned up a few times. Here the CDR3 reads CASSEPPSGRAREQYF. CDR3 DNA: TGTGCCAGCAGTGAGCCCCCTAGCGGGAGGGCCAGGGAGCAGTACTTC. This chain joins TRBV25-1 and TRBJ2-7; 12 nucleotides agree with TRBD2. Per germline, CDR1 MGHDK and CDR2 SYGVNS. The CDR3 is made up of 16 amino acids. The V and J ends lost 3 bases and 7 bases, in that order; junction bases with no gene match: 10.

The chain combines TRBV5-1 with TRBJ1-2, with D uncertain. CDR1 and CDR2 from the germline V gene are SGHRS and YFSETQ. V was shortened by 0 bases and J by 3 bases, with 15 bases between the two germline ends. The CDR3 has 16 residues. Here the CDR3 DNA reads TGCGCCAGCAGCTTGGTTGGAGACGGACGCCACTATGGCTACACCTTC. It specifies CASSLVGDGRHYGYTF.

Comments on this clone: At one end, the junction sequence differs from germline, possibly due to a read error. The J gene is TRBJ2-1, the V gene TRBV19, with D tentatively TRBD2 (6 bases). The germline gives CDR1 LNHDA, CDR2 SQIVND (reference sequence). The CDR3 is made up of 16 amino acids. This CDR3 is CASSPLTRTSSNEQFF. CDR3 in DNA: TGTGCCAGTAGTCCCCTGACTAGGACATCCTCCAATGAGCAGTTCTTC.

The chain uses TRBV28 and TRBJ1-1; D is unresolved. V lost 6 bases, J lost 0 bases, and 2 bases lay in between. CDR1 and CDR2 (germline): MDHEN, SYDVKM. This CDR3 is built from 11 residues. The CDR3 DNA follows: TGTGCCAGCAGAGTGAACACTGAAGCTTTCTTT. Its protein is CASRVNTEAFF. Variable domain in full (rest from reference TRBV28 and TRBJ1-1): DVKVTQSSRYLVKRTGEKVFLECVQDMDHENMFWYRQDPGLGLRLIYFSYDVKMKEKGDIPEGYSVSREKKERFSLILESASTNQTSMYLCASRVNTEAFFGQGTRLTVV.

The chain couples TRBV2 to TRBJ2-1; TRBD2 agrees at 7 bases. The CDR3 totals 15 residues. Germline CDR1 SNHLY, CDR2 FYNNEI. J was trimmed by 1 base and V by 6 bases; bases with no gene match: 6. CDR3 bases: TGTGCCAGCAGATCCGGGACTATATCCTACAATGAGCAGTTCTTC. Its translation: CASRSGTISYNEQFF.